The clone carrying this T cell receptor (beta chain) was recorded at least ten times. Its antigen is still unknown. Combining a sample-barcoded 5' primer with a J-beta primer mix, a second PCR ran for about 6 to 11 cycles. Each CDR3 protein is one row after TCRdb ran MiXCR on the 5' RACE reads. The sample has some 730,000 distinct CDR3 sequences, approximately 21% seen once. This sample is part of a study of blood T cells in healthy people across ages. Whole-study results and caveats: Leaving the PBMCs unsorted stopped any conclusive comparison of naive versus antigen-experienced cells. Significant beta diversity loss was already apparent by age approximately 36, declining roughly linearly.

V lost 5 bases and J lost 6, with 8 bases in between. Germline CDR1 SEHNR, CDR2 FQNEAQ (reference sequence). The CDR3 has 12 residues. The specimen was blood. The chain links TRBV7-9 to TRBJ2-1, with D maybe TRBD1 (6 bases). The TCR comes from a man between 65 and 79 years old in good health. The chain's CDR3 is CASSRTVNEQFF. The CDR3 bases are TGTGCCAGCAGCCGGACAGTCAATGAGCAGTTCTTC. Complete variable domain (other parts from reference TRBV7-9 and TRBJ2-1): DTGVSQNPRHKITKRGQNVTFRCDPISEHNRLYWYRQTLGQGPEFLTYFQNEAQLEKSRLLSDRFSAERPKGSFSTLEIQRTEQGDSAMYLCASSRTVNEQFFGPGTRLTVL.